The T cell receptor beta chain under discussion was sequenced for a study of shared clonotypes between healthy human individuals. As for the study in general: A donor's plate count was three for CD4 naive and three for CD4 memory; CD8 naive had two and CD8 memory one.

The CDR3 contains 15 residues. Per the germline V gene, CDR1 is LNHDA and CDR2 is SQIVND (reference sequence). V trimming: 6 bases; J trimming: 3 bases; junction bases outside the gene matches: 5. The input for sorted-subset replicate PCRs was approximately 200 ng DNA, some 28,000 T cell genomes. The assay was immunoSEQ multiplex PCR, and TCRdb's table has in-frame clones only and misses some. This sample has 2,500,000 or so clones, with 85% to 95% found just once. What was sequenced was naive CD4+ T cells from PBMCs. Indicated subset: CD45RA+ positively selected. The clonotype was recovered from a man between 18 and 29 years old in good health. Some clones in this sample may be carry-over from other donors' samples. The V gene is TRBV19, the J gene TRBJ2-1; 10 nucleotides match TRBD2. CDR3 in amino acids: CASSPLAGIYNEQFF. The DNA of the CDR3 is TGTGCCAGTAGCCCACTAGCGGGAATCTACAATGAGCAGTTCTTC.